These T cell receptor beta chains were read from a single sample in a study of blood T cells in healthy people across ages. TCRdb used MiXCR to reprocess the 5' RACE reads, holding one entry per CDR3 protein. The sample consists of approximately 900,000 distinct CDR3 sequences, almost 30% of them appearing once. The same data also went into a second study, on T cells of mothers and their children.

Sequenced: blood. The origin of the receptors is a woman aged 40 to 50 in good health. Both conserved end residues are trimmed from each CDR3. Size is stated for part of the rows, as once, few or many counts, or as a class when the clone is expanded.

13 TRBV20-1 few SATPGTGGNQPQH
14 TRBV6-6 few ASSYLTGVVQETQY
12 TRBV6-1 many ASSPGLAPSEQF
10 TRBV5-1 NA ASSLSGNEAF
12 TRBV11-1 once AGSLGGPTETQY
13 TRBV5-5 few ASSLALRGQDIQY
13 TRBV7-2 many ASTPGDRHQETQY
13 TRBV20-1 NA SARPLGGFQETQY
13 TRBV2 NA ASSEGWGTNYGYT
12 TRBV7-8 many ASSSTGNNSPLH
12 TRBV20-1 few SARAGNSNQPQH
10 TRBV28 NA ASSYSGYGCT
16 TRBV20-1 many SASLPPGTGEWTDTQY
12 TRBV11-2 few ASSDTSGSDTQY
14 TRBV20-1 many SADVLTESSYNEQF
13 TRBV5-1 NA ASSFSGTDFDGYT
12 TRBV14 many ASSHRRRQETQY
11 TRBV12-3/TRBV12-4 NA ASGWGDNQPQH
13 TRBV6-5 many ASSYSWTGGWEQY
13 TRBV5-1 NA ASSGRGQLTDTQY
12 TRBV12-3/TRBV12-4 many ASSSGGGAEKLF
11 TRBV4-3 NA ASSQALYQPQH
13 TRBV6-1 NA ASSEQGGRLYEQY
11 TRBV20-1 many SADSTRNTEAF
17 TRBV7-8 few ASSQSRGATFQRTDTQY
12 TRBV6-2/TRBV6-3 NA ASVPGQGQETQY
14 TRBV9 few ASSVAPGQGNEKLF
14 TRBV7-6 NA ASSSLGQGKDTEQF
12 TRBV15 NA ATSAGQIAYGYT
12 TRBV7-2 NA ASSSTLPPETQY
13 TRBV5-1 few ASSGGRATNEKLF
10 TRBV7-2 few ASSLPSRSRY
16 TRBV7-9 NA ASSYGTSGGFRPDTQY
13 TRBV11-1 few ASSKQGAMNTEAF
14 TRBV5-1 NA ASSGGEPNMNTEAF
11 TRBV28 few ASRRDSSYGYT
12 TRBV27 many ASTPGGSPTKQY
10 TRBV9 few ASSPTGSEAF
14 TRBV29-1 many SVGMGYTRHTDTQY
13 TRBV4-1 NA ASSRTQGSIQPQH
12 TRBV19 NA ASMTRGLNQPQH
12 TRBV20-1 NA SAGIPKANYGYT
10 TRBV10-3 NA AIRAGNNEQY
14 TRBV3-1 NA ASSQGPSGGVNTQY
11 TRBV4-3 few ASSPGTGYEQF
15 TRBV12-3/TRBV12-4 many ASRPGTSGGLDNEQF
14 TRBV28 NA ASSLAVQGVNTEAF
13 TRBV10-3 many AISDPGQGIDTQY
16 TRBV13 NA ASSSYNQARGSTDTQY
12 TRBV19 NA ASSTGDSAYEQY
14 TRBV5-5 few ASSFIQGSLNSPLH
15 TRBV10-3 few AISGSGGAEVGTEAF
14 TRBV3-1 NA ASSQEGTLAKNIQY
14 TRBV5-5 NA ASTPGTSGGDYEQY
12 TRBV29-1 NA SAIQGSFQETQY
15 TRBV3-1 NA ASSQESIRPNTGELF
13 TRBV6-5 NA ASSPPGSRSTEAF